This TCR beta chain was sequenced in a study of shared clonotypes between healthy human individuals. The naive CD8 fraction comprised CD45RO-negative cells positively selected for CCR7 and excluded terminally differentiated effector memory CD45RA+ cells. The CDR3 spans 15 residues. V was clipped by 4 bases and J by 7 bases, with 18 bases between them. Germline-derived CDR1 and CDR2 are SGHNT and YYREEE (reference sequence). The method was immunoSEQ multiplex PCR; TCRdb's version includes in-frame clones alone and lacks a portion of them. The table shows about 580,000 clones, with 95% to 98% occurring only once.

The gene calls are TRBV5-4 and TRBJ2-1; TRBD1 is a possible D gene (7 bases). The specimen sequenced was naive CD8+ T cells sorted from blood. The sequence was collected from a young man in good health. As DNA, the CDR3 is TGTGCCAGCAGCGGCGGGACAGCCCTACATAATGAGCAGTTCTTC. Translation: CASSGGTALHNEQFF.